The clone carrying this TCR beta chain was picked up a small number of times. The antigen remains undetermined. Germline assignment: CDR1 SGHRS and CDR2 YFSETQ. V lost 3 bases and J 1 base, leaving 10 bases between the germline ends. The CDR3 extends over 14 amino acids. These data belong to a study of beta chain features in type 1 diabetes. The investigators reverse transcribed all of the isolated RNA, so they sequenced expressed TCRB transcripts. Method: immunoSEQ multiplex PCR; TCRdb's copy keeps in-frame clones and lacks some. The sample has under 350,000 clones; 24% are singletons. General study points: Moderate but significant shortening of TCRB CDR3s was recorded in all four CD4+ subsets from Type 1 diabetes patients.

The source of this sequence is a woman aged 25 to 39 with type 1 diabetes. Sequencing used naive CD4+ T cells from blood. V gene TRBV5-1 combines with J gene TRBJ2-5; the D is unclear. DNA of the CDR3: TGCGCCAGCAGCTCGGCGGCGACCCAAGAGACCCAGTACTTC. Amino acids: CASSSAATQETQYF.